This TCR beta chain emerged from a study of identical twins. This clonotype was seen only a few times. The CDR3 contains 12 residues. V lost 1 base and J lost 8, with 8 bases in between. Germline CDR1 reads LGHNT; CDR2 reads FRNRAP. Carrying unique molecular identifiers, the cDNA also gained a universal primer site through template switching. TCRdb used MiXCR to reprocess the 5' RACE reads, holding one entry per CDR3 protein. The sample yields fewer than 650,000 distinct CDR3 sequences, around 7.5% seen once. These data also featured in a second study, about yellow fever vaccine responses in identical twins.

The source is a woman in her late teens or twenties in good health. Sequencing was performed on PBMCs. The gene calls are TRBV12-5 and TRBJ1-1; D call uncertain. The CDR3 here is CASGLGGQEAFF. The CDR3 region has the DNA TGTGCTAGTGGTTTGGGTGGTCAGGAAGCTTTCTTT.